Here is one TCR beta chain with its context. Original processing notes: Estimated nucleated cell counts came from reference gene primer amplification. The data were produced by immunoSEQ multiplex PCR, yet TCRdb's version contains in-frame clones alone and is incomplete. The V and J calls and clone size were taken over from that table, and D and trimming were inferred from the DNA. The data hold under 350,000 clones, with roughly 91% observed a single time. The data belong to a study of blood T cell repertoires in COVID-19. About the research overall: The United States, Italy and Spain were the sources of the acute and convalescent COVID-19 samples.

CDR3 length: 14 residues. Trimming removed 3 bases from V and 9 bases from J, with 12 bases in between. CDR1 ENHRY and CDR2 SYGVKD come from the germline V gene. Recruits, aged roughly 18 to 95 years, lived in 25 or so US areas. Before being deemed recovered, Cohort 3 donors had two negative PCRs, clearance, or symptom resolution. Material: PBMCs or T cells enriched from blood (not recorded which). The chain uses TRBV10-3 and TRBJ1-6; a possible D gene is TRBD1 (6 bases). This TCR was sampled from a woman aged 55-75 years who had recovered from COVID-19. The DNA of the CDR3 is TGTGCCATCAGTGATCAGGGGCTCTCTTCACCCCTCCACTTT. Translated: CAISDQGLSSPLHF.